This T cell receptor (beta chain) was sequenced for a study of Graves' ophthalmopathy and Graves' hyperthyroidism. From germline, CDR1 is DFQATT and CDR2 SNEGSKA (reference sequence). The J segment lost 7 bases and the V segment lost 0 bases, leaving 10 bases of the junction unmatched. The CDR3 has 16 residues. Fresh peripheral blood, roughly 10 ml, was the PBMC source. The TCR beta CDR3 regions underwent amplification from RNA transcripts. HTBI-primed RT-PCR formed the first round, and a multiplex PCR formed the second. TCRdb redid the calling of the multiplex PCR reads with MiXCR, one entry per CDR3 protein. The table includes about 210,000 distinct CDR3 sequences, around 30% detected once. This clonotype showed up just a few times.

Sequencing was done on a sample of peripheral blood. The TCR sequence derives from a man between 45 and 60 years old with Graves' ophthalmopathy. The chain employs TRBV20-1 and TRBJ2-2, with 8 nucleotides matching TRBD1. The CDR3 here is CSARDYRRGRDGELFF. In nucleotides, the CDR3 is TGCAGTGCTAGAGATTACCGCAGGGGGCGCGACGGGGAGCTGTTTTTT.